The clone carrying this TCR beta chain was counted between two and nine times. These data are taken from a study of T cell responses to AZD1222 COVID-19 vaccine. On the study more broadly: Both about-4-week and about-12-week second-dose recipients were combined.

In germline, CDR1 is ENHRY, CDR2 SYGVKD. V lost 6 bases and J lost 1; bases outside the gene matches: 10. The CDR3 runs 17 residues. Profiled with immunoSEQ multiplex PCR; TCRdb holds only in-frame clones, not every one. The table lists some 190,000 clones, almost 95% of them singletons. The starting material was peripheral blood, obtained on day 0 of AZD1222 vaccination. V and J are TRBV10-3 and TRBJ1-2; 11 nucleotides align to TRBD1. The receptor's source is an adult in good health. Written as DNA, the CDR3 is TGTGCCATCAGAGACCCCGGGACAGGGGGTTTTAACTATGGCTACACCTTC. This codes for CAIRDPGTGGFNYGYTF.